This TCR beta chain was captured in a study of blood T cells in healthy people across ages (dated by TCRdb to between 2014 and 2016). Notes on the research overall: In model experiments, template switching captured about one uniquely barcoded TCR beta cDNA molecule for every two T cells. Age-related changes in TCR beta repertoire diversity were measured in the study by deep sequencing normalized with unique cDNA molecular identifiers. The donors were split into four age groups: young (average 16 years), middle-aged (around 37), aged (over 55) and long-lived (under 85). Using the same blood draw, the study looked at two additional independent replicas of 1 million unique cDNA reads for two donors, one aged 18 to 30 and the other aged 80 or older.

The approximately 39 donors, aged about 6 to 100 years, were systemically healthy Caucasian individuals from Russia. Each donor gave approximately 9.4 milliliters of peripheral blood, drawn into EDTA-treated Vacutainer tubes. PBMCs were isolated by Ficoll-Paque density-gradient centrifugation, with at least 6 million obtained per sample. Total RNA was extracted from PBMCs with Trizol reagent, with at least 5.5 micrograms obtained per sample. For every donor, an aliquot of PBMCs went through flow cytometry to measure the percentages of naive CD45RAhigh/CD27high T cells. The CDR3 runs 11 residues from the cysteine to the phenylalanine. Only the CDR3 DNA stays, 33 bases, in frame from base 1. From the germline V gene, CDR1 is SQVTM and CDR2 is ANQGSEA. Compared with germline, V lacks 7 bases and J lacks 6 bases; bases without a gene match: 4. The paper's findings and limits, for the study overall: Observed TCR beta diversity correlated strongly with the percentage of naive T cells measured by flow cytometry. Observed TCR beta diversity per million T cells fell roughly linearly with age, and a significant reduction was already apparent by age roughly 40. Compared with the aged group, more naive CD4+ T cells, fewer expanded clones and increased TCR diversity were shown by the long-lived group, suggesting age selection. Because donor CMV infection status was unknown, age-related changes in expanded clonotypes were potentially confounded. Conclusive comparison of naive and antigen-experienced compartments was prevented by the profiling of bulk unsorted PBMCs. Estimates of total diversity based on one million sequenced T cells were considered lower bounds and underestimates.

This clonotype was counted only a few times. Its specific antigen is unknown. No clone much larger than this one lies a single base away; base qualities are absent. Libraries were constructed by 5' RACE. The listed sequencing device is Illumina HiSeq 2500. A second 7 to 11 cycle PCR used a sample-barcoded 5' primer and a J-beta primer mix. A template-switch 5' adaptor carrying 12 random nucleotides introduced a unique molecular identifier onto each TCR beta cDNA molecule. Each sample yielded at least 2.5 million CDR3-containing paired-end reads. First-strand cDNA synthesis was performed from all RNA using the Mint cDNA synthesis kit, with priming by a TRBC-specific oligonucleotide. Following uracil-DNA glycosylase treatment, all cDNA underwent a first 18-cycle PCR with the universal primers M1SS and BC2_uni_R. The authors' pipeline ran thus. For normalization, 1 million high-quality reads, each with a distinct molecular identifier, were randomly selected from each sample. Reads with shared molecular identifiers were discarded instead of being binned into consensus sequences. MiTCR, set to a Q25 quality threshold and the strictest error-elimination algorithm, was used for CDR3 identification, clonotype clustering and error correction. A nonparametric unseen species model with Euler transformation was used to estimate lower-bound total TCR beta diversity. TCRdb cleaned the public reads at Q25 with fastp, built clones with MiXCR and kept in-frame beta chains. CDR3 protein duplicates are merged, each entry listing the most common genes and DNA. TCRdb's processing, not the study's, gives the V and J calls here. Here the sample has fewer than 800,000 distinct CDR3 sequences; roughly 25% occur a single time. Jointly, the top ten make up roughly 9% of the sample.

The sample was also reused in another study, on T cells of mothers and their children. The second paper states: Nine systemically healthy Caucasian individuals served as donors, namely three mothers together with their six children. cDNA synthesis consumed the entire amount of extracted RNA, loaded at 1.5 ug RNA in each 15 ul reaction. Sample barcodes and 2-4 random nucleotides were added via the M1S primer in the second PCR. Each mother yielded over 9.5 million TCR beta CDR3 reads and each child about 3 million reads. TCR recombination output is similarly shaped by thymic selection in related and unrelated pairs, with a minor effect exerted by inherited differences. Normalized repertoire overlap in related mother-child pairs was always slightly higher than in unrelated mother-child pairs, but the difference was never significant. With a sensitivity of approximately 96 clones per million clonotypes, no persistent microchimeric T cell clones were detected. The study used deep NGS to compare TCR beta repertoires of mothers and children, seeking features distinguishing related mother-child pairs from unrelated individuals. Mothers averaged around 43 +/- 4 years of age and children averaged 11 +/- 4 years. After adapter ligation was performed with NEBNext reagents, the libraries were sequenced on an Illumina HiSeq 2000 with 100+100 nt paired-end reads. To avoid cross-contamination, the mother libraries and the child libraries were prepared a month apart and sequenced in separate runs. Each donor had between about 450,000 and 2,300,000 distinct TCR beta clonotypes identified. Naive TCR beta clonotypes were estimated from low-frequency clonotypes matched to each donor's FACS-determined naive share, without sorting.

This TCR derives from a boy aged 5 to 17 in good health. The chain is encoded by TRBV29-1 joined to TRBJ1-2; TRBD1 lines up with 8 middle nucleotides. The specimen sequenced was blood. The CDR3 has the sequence CSARTGNGYTF. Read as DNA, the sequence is TGCAGCGCCCGGACAGGGAATGGCTACACCTTC.